The 15 T cell receptor beta chains in this list originate from one sample, sequenced in a study of early T cells in non-severe SARS-CoV-2 infection. One entry per CDR3 protein results from TCRdb running MiXCR on the 5' RACE reads. The sample lists 50,000 to 65,000 distinct CDR3 sequences, about 7.6% occurring once. This sample comprised whole blood, obtained at baseline. The origin of the receptors is an adult who was a healthcare worker with PCR-confirmed SARS-CoV-2 infection or an uninfected control (not recorded which).

The rearrangement links TRBV28 to TRBJ2-7, with D maybe TRBD2 (5 bases). Germline V gene sequence: CDR1 MDHEN, CDR2 SYDVKM. Trimming pared 4 bases from V and 1 base from J, leaving 17 bases between. The CDR3 is 16 amino acids. The CDR3: CASSSSTTSGSYEQYF. CDR3 DNA: TGTGCCAGCAGTTCCTCAACTACTAGTGGGTCCTACGAGCAGTACTTC.

In this sample, this clonotype turned up a few times. This chain joins TRBV5-1 and TRBJ2-7; no definite D call. The germline V and J ends were trimmed by 7 bases and 5 bases, with 16 bases remaining between them. The CDR3 totals 13 residues. Germline CDR1 SGHRS, CDR2 YFSETQ. CDR3 region: CASSAPGGDEQYF. In DNA, the CDR3 is TGCGCCAGCTCCGCCCCGGGTGGAGACGAGCAGTACTTC. Full variable domain (rest looked up from reference TRBV5-1 and TRBJ2-7): KAGVTQTPRYLIKTRGQQVTLSCSPISGHRSVSWYQQTPGQGLQFLFEYFSETQRNKGNFPGRFSGRQFSNSRSEMNVSTLELGDSALYLCASSAPGGDEQYFGPGTRLTVT.

The table lists this clonotype with many counts. This chain connects TRBV14 to TRBJ2-1; maybe TRBD1 (6 bases). Germline-derived CDR1 and CDR2 are SGHDN and FVKESK. CDR3 size: 15 residues. V gave up 2 bases and J gave up 3 bases, with 11 bases separating them. The DNA of the CDR3 is TGTGCCAGCAGCCAAACCGGGACATACTACAATGAGCAGTTCTTC. It codes for CASSQTGTYYNEQFF.

As for this clonotype: An end of the junction differs from the germline gene, which may be a read error. The chain carries TRBV27 and TRBJ2-2; TRBD1 matches at 9 bases. Germline loops: CDR1 MNHEY, CDR2 SMNVEV (reference sequence). The CDR3 is 14 residues long. The CDR3 bases are TGTGCCAGTACGCCCGGGACAGGGACCGGGGAGCTGCTTTTT. Translated: CASTPGTGTGELLF.

This clonotype was seen more than once but under ten times. The V call is TRBV20-1, the J call TRBJ1-1, with TRBD1 as a possible D gene (5 bases). V was cut by 2 bases and J by 7 bases, with 26 bases left in between. The CDR3 runs to 17 residues. Germline CDR1 is DFQATT and CDR2 is SNEGSKA (reference sequence). In DNA form, the CDR3 reads TGCAGTGCTAGACTGCCCGTTAGGGCAGGGAGAGTCGGTGAAGCTTTCTTT. The encoded protein is CSARLPVRAGRVGEAFF.

This clonotype was recorded at least ten times. V is TRBV13 and J is TRBJ2-1; TRBD2 aligns across 11 bases. The germline V gene encodes CDR1 PRHDT and CDR2 FYEKMQ (reference sequence). The CDR3 extends over 15 amino acids. The junction had 5 bases not matched to a gene; V was cut back by 2 bases and J by 8 bases. The CDR3 bases are TGTGCCAGCAGCTTACGTACTAGCGGGAGTGATGAGCAGTTCTTC. It codes for CASSLRTSGSDEQFF.

To note about this clonotype: A much larger clone lies one base from this, so it may be a read error. This sequence joins TRBV28 and TRBJ2-7, with D tentatively TRBD2 (6 bases). The CDR3 length is 14 residues. Trimming cost V 2 bases and J 4 bases, with 12 bases left between them. Germline V CDR1 and CDR2: MDHEN, SYDVKM. The CDR3 is CASSLGWRAYEQYF. The CDR3 region has the DNA TGTGCCAGCAGTTTAGGCTGGAGGGCGTACGAGCAGTACTTC.

The rearrangement joins TRBV4-1 to TRBJ2-7; D is undetermined. The length of the CDR3 is 15 residues. Germline CDR1 reads MGHRA; CDR2 reads YSYEKL. Trimming left V 0 bases short and J 2 bases short, with 11 bases between. The CDR3 nucleotides are TGCGCCAGCAGCCAAGAGGGCAGGAAACCCTACGAGCAGTACTTC. It encodes CASSQEGRKPYEQYF.

A few counts support this clonotype. The chain uses TRBV4-2 and TRBJ2-7, with 9 bases identical to TRBD2. Germline values: CDR1 LGHNA, CDR2 YNFKEQ. Losses at the gene ends were 2 bases for V and 5 bases for J; bases not matched to a gene: 7. This CDR3 has 15 amino acids. CDR3 nucleotides: TGTGCCAGCAGCCAAACTAGCGGGCAATCCCACGAGCAGTACTTC. This codes for CASSQTSGQSHEQYF.

The sample holds many counts of this clonotype. The chain is built from TRBV9 and TRBJ2-1, with D hard to call. The CDR3 totals 14 residues. Trimming took 0 bases from V and 4 from J, leaving 8 bases between them. CDR1 SGDLS and CDR2 YYNGEE come from the germline V gene. The CDR3 DNA reads as TGTGCCAGCAGCGTAGGGGTAGGATACAATGAGCAGTTCTTC. It specifies CASSVGVGYNEQFF.

This clonotype appeared many times. The chain is built from TRBV6-1 and TRBJ2-1, with 9 bases aligning to TRBD1. CDR3 size: 14 residues. Per germline, CDR1 MNHNS and CDR2 SASEGT. V lost 4 bases to trimming and J lost 6 bases; unmatched junction nucleotides: 4. CDR3 bases: TGTGCCAGCAGTGGCGACAGGGGGGCCAATGAGCAGTTCTTC. Its translation: CASSGDRGANEQFF.

This clonotype was observed at least ten times. The chain uses TRBV12-3 or TRBV12-4 and TRBJ2-1; 8 positions agree with TRBD2. This CDR3 is 15 amino acids long. The J segment lost 4 bases and the V segment lost 6 bases, leaving 8 bases of the junction unmatched. Here the CDR3 DNA reads TGTGCCAGCAGAGCCTCTAGCGGGCGATACAATGAGCAGTTCTTC. Protein sequence: CASRASSGRYNEQFF.

The CDR3 loop is CSAESVLVWGVEQYF. CDR3 DNA sequence: TGCAGTGCTGAGTCCGTACTAGTTTGGGGTGTCGAGCAGTACTTC. The chain couples TRBV20-1 to TRBJ2-7; a possible D gene is TRBD2 (5 bases). The CDR3 runs to 15 residues. With 5 bases removed from V and 6 bases from J, the gap between germline ends came to 23 bases. The V gene's germline CDR1 is DFQATT and CDR2 SNEGSKA (reference sequence).

CDR3 coding DNA: TGTGCCACCAGTGATTCGGCGTGGAATGAGCAGTTCTTC. Encoded protein: CATSDSAWNEQFF. The genes are TRBV24-1 and TRBJ2-1; D is ambiguous. CDR3 length: 13 amino acids. In germline, CDR1 is KGHDR, CDR2 SFDVKD. Trimming left V 2 bases short and J 7 bases short, with 8 bases between.

This clonotype was counted ten times or more. The rearrangement links TRBV12-3 or TRBV12-4 to TRBJ1-2; weak D call: TRBD1 (6 bases). Trimming cost V 5 bases and J 8 bases, with 9 bases left between them. The CDR3 is 11 residues long. The CDR3 protein is CASSPGTGYTF. CDR3 nucleotide sequence: TGTGCCAGCAGTCCCGGGACAGGCTACACCTTC.